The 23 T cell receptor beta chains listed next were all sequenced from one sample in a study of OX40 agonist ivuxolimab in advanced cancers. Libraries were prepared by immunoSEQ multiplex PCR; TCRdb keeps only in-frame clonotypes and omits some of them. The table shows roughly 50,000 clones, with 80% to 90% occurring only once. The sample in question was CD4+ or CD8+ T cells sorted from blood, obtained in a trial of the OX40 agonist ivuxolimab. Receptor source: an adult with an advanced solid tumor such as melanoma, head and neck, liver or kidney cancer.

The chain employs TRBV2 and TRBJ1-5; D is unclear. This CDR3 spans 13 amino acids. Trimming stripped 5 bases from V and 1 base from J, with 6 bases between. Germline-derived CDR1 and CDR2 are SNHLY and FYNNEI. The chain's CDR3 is CASSQQSNQPQHF. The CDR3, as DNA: TGTGCCAGCAGTCAACAGAGCAATCAGCCCCAGCATTTT.

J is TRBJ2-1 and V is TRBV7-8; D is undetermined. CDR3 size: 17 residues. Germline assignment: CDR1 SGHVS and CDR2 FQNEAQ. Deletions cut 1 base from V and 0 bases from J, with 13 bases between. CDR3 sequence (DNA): TGTGCCAGCAGCTTAGGGCCCGGAGTAGCCTCCTACAATGAGCAGTTCTTC. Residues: CASSLGPGVASYNEQFF.

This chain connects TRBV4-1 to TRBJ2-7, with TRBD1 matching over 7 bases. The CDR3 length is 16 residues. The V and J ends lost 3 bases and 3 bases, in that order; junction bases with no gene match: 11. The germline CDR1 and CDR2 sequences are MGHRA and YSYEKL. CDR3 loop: CASSQGLQGSFYEQYF. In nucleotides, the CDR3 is TGCGCCAGCAGCCAGGGCCTACAGGGGTCCTTCTACGAGCAGTACTTC.

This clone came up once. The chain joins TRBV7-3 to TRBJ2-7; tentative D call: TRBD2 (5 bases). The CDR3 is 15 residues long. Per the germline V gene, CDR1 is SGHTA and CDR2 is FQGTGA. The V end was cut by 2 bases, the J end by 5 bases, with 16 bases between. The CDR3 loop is CASSLAGGPLNEQYF. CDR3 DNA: TGTGCCAGCAGCTTAGCGGGCGGTCCTCTAAACGAGCAGTACTTC.

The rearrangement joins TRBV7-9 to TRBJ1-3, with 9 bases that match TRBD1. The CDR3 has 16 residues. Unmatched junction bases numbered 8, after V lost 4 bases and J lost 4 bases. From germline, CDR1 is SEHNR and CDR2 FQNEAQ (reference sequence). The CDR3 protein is CASSYTGTGTGNTIYF. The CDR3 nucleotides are TGTGCCAGCAGCTACACCGGGACAGGGACCGGAAACACCATATATTTT.

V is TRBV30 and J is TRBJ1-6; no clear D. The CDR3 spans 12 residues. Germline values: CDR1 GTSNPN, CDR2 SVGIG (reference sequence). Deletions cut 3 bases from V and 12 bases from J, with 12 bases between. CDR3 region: CAWRRTAGPLHF. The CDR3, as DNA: TGTGCCTGGAGGAGGACGGCCGGACCCCTCCACTTT.

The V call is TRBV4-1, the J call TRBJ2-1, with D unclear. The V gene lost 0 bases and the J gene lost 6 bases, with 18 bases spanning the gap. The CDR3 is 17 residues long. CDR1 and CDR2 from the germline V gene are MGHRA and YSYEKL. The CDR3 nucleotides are TGCGCCAGCAGCCAAGAAGGATCGGGTTCTCCCACCAATGAGCAGTTCTTC. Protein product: CASSQEGSGSPTNEQFF.

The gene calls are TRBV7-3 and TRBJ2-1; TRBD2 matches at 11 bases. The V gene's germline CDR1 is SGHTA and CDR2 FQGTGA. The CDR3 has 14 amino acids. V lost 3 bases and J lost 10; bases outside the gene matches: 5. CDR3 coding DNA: TGTGCCAGCAGCTTTAGCGGGGGGGCCGTGGAGCAGTTCTTC. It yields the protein CASSFSGGAVEQFF.

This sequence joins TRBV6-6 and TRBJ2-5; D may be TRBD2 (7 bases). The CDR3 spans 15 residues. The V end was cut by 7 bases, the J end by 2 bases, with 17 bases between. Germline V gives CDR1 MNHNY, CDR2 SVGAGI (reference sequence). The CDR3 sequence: CASIRGGGQQETQYF. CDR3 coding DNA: TGTGCCAGCATCAGAGGGGGGGGACAACAAGAGACCCAGTACTTC.

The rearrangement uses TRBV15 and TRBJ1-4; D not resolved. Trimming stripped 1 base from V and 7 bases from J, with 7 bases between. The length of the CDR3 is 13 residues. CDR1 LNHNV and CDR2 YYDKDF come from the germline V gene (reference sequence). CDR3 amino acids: CATSRGTGEKLFF. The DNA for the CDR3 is TGTGCCACCAGCAGAGGGACGGGTGAAAAACTGTTTTTT. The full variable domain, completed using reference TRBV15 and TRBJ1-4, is DAMVIQNPRYQVTQFGKPVTLSCSQTLNHNVMYWYQQKSSQAPKLLFHYYDKDFNNEADTPDNFQSRRPNTSFCFLDIRSPGLGDTAMYLCATSRGTGEKLFFGSGTQLSVL.

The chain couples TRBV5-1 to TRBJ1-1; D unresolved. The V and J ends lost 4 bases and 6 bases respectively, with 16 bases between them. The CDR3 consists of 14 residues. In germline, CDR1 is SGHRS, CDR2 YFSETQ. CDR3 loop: CASSPKHSVSEAFF. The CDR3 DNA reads TGCGCCAGCAGCCCAAAACACAGTGTCTCTGAAGCTTTCTTT.

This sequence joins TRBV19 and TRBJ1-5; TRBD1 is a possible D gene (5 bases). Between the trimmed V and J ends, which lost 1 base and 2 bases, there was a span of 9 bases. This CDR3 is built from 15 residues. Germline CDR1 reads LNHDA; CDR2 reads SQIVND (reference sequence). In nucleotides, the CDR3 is TGTGCCAGTAGTATAGGGCAGGGCGGCAATCAGCCCCAGCATTTT. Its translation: CASSIGQGGNQPQHF.

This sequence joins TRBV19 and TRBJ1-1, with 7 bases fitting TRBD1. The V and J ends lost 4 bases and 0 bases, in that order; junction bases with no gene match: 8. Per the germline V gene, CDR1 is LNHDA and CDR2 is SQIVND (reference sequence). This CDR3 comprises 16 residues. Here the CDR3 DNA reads TGTGCCAGTAGTACTTCGGACAGGCTTATGAACACTGAAGCTTTCTTT. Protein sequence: CASSTSDRLMNTEAFF.

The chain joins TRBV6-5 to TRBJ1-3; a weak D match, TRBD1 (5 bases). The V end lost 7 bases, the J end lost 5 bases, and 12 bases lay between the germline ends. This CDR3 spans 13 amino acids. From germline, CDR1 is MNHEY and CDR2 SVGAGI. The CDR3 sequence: CASTSGLRNTIYF. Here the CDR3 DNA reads TGTGCCAGCACCTCGGGACTTAGAAACACCATATATTTT.

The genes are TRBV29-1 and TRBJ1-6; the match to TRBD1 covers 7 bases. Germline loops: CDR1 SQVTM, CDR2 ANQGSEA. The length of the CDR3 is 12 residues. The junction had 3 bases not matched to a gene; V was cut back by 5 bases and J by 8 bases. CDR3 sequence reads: CSVQQGDSPLHF. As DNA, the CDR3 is TGCAGCGTTCAGCAGGGGGATTCACCCCTCCACTTT.

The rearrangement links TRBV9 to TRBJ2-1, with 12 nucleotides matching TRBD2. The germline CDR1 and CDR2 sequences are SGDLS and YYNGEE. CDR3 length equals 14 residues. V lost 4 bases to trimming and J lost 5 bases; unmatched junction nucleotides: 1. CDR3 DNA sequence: TGTGCCAGCAGCTGGACTAGCGGGAACAATGAGCAGTTCTTC. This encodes CASSWTSGNNEQFF.

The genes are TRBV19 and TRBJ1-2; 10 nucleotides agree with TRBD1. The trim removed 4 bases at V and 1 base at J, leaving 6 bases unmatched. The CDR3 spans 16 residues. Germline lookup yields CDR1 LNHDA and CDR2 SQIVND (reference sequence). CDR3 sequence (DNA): TGTGCCAGTAGTACGACAGGGGGCGCGAGTAACTATGGCTACACCTTC. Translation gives CASSTTGGASNYGYTF.

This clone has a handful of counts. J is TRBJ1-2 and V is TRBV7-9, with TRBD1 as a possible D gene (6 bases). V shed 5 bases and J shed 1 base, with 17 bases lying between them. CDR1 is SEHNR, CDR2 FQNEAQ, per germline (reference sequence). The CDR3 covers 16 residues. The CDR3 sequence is CASSPWSRGSNYGYTF. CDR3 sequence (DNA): TGTGCCAGCAGCCCCTGGAGCAGGGGAAGTAACTATGGCTACACCTTC.

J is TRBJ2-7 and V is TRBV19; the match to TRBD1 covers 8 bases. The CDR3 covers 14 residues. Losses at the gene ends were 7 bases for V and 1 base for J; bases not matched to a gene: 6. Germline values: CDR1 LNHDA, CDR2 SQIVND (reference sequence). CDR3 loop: CASNSRQGSYEQYF. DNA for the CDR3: TGTGCCAGTAATTCCCGACAGGGGTCCTACGAGCAGTACTTC.

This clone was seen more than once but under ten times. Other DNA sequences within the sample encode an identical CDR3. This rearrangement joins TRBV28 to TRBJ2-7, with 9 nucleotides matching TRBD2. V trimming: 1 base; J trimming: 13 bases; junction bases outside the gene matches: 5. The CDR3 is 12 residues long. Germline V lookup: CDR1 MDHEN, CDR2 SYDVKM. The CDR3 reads CASSLFRLAVYF. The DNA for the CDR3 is TGTGCCAGCAGTTTATTCCGACTAGCGGTTTACTTC.

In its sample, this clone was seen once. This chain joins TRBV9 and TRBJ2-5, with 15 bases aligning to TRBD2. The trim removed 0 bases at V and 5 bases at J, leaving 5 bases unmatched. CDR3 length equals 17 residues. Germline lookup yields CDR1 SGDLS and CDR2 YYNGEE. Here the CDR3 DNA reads TGTGCCAGCAGCGTAGGCGGACTAGCGGGGGGGCCGGAGACCCAGTACTTC. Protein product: CASSVGGLAGGPETQYF.

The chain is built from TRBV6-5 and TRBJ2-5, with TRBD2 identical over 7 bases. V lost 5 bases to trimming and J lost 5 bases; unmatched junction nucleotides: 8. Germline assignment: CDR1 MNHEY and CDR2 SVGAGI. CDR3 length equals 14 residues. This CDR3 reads CASSKFGREETQYF. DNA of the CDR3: TGTGCCAGCAGTAAATTCGGGCGGGAGGAGACCCAGTACTTC.

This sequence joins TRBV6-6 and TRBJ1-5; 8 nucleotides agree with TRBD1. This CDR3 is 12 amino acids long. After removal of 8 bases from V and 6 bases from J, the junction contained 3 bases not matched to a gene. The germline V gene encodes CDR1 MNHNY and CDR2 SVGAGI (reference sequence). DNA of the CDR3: TGTGCCAGCTCAGGACAGGGTCAGCCCCAGCATTTT. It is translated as CASSGQGQPQHF.